This T cell receptor (beta chain) comes out of a study of CD8 T cells in ankylosing spondylitis. Study outcomes and limitations: Among TCR beta sequences, a motif of fewer than 10 highly homologous variants appeared characteristic of ankylosing spondylitis blood. Clones that were linked to disease were CD8+ and were relatively rare in peripheral blood. Matched ankylosing spondylitis synovial fluid reportedly showed significant enrichment of disease-linked clones.

Trimming removed 5 bases at V and 4 bases at J, with 12 bases between. The CDR3 runs to 13 residues. TCRdb analysed the 5' RACE reads with MiXCR anew, one entry per CDR3 protein. This sample has about 440,000 distinct CDR3 sequences, with 17% found just once. This clonotype was detected many times. Antigen unknown. The sequence was collected from a male donor with ankylosing spondylitis. Sequenced material: blood, either unsorted or a sorted T cell fraction (not recorded which). The chain couples TRBV12-3 or TRBV12-4 to TRBJ2-7, with D possibly matching TRBD1 (6 bases). For the CDR3, the DNA is TGTGCCAGCAGTCCGGGACATCCGTACGAGCAGTACTTC. Amino acid sequence: CASSPGHPYEQYF.